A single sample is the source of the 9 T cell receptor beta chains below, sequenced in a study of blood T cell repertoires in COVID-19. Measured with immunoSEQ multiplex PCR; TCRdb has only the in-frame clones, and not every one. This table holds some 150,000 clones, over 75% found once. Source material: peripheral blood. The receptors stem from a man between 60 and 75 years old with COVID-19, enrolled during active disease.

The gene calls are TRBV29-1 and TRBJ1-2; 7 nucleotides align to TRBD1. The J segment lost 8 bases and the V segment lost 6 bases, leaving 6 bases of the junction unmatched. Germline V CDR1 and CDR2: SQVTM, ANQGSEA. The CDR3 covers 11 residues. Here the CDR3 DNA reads TGCAGCGTAGACAGGGAGGTCGGCTACACCTTC. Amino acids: CSVDREVGYTF.

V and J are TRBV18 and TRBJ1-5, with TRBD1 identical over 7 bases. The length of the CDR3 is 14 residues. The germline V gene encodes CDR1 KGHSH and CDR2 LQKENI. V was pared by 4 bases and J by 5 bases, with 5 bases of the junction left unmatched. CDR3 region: CASSQGQTDQPQHF. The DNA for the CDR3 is TGTGCCAGCTCACAGGGACAGACTGATCAGCCCCAGCATTTT.

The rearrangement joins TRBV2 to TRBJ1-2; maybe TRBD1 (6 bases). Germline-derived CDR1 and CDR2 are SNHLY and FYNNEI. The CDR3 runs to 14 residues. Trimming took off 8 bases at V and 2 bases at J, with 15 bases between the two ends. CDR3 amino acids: CASSQGLGNYGYTF. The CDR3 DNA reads TGTGCCAGCTCCCAGGGGTTAGGGAACTATGGCTACACCTTC.

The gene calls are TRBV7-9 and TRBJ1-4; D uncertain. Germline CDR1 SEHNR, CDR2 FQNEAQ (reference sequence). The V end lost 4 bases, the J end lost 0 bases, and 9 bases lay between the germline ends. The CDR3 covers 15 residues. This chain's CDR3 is CASSSTTATNEKLFF. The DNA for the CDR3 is TGTGCCAGCAGCTCAACAACCGCAACTAATGAAAAACTGTTTTTT. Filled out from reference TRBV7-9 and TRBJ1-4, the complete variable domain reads DTGVSQNPRHKITKRGQNVTFRCDPISEHNRLYWYRQTLGQGPEFLTYFQNEAQLEKSRLLSDRFSAERPKGSFSTLEIQRTEQGDSAMYLCASSSTTATNEKLFFGSGTQLSVL.

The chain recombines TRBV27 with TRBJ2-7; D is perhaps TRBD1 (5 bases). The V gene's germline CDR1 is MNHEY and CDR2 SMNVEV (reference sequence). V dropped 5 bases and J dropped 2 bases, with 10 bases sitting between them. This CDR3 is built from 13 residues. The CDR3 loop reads CASSNRQTYEQYF. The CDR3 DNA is TGTGCCAGCAGTAACAGACAGACCTACGAGCAGTACTTC.

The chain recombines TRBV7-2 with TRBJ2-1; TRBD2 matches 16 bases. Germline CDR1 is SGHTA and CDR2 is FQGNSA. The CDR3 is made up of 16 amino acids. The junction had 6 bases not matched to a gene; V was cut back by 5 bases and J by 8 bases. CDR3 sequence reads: CASSPGTSGRAYEQFF. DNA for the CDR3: TGTGCCAGCAGCCCGGGGACTAGCGGGAGGGCCTATGAGCAGTTCTTC.

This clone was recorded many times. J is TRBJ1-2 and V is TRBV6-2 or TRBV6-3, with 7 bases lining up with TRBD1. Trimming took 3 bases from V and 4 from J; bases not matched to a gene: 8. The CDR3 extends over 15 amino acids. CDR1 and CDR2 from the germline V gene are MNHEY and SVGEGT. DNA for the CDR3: TGTGCCAGCAGTTATGGGACAGCAAACATCTATGGCTACACCTTC. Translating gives CASSYGTANIYGYTF.

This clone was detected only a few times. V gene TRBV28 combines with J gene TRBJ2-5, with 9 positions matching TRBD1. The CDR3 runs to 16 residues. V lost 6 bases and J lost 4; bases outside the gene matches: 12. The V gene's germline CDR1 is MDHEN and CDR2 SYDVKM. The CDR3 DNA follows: TGTGCCAGCAGCGGACCGGGACAGGGTGTTCTAGAGACCCAGTACTTC. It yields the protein CASSGPGQGVLETQYF.

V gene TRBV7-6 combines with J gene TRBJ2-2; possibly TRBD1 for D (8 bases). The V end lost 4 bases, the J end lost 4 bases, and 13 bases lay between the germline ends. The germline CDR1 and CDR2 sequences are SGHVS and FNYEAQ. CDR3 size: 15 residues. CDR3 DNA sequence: TGTGCCAGCAGCTCAGGGGGCGGGAGCACCGGGGAGCTGTTTTTT. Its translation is CASSSGGGSTGELFF.